This T cell receptor (beta chain) was obtained from a study of CD4 T cells in relation to SARS-CoV-2 and coronaviruses. Study-wide background: TCR beta CDR3s were sequenced after approximately ten-day antigen culture of PBMCs. The negative reference was HIV-1 Nef peptide pool or peptide-free culture. Findings and caveats of the study: Monoreactive clones expanded significantly more to SARS-CoV-2 than crossreactive clones did.

Points on this clone: Its antigen is unknown.

V was shortened by 0 bases and J by 8 bases, with 10 bases between the two germline ends. The CDR3 totals 14 residues. Germline V gives CDR1 MNHNS, CDR2 SASEGT. Produced via immunoSEQ multiplex PCR; TCRdb's table is partial and in-frame only. Among about 19,000 clones, 60% to 85% were seen once, and the ten largest hold 15% to 19%. CD4+ T cells from unexposed donors were obtained before the COVID-19 pandemic (2011-2018). CD4+ T cells were isolated from the cells after about nine days of culture. Cultures held under 2.5 million PBMCs per well with approximately 10 IU/ml IL-2. This TCR derives from a human donor in good health. The sequencing sample was made of CD4+ T cells from PBMCs, cultured in vitro. The rearrangement joins TRBV6-1 to TRBJ1-4; D may be TRBD1 (6 bases). The chain's CDR3 is CASSEAGGREKLFF. As DNA, the CDR3 is TGTGCCAGCAGTGAAGCAGGGGGACGGGAAAAACTGTTTTTT.